This T cell receptor beta chain was sequenced for a study of spatial heterogeneity in lung cancer. This CDR3 contains 13 residues. CDR1 is SGHAT, CDR2 FQNNGV, per germline. V was cut by 2 bases and J by 3 bases, with 8 bases left in between. Many counts were recorded for this clonotype. Within a library made for alpha chains, this beta chain is off target, and its count is uninformative. TCRdb re-derived calls from the 5' RACE reads in MiXCR, one entry per CDR3 protein. The repertoire holds 16,000 or so distinct CDR3 sequences, with 3.6% as singletons. Time point here: sample taken at primary tumor resection. There were some 76 donors, all of them untreated patients with early-stage non-small cell lung cancer. Sequencing covered unsorted whole RNA taken from tumor, nontumor lung or frozen PBMC.

This rearrangement joins TRBV11-2 to TRBJ2-7, with D unclear. The material was normal lung tissue next to the tumor, obtained at surgery. This TCR was sampled from a male donor with early-stage non-small cell lung cancer. CDR3 loop: CASSLRLDYEQYF. The CDR3 nucleotides are TGTGCCAGCAGCTTAAGGCTAGACTACGAGCAGTACTTC.